These T cell receptor beta chains were read from a single sample in a study of T cell responses to AZD1222 COVID-19 vaccine. Produced via immunoSEQ multiplex PCR; TCRdb's table is partial and in-frame only. The sample contains some 150,000 clones, over 75% of which appear only once. The sample in question was peripheral blood, obtained 28 days after the second AZD1222 dose. The origin of the receptors is an adult who received the AZD1222 COVID-19 vaccine. Both conserved end residues are trimmed from each CDR3. Fields, in order: V gene, J gene, CDR3 length, CDR3 protein.

v_call: TRBV3-1/TRBV3-2
j_call: TRBJ1-1
cdr3_length: 14
cdr3_aa: ASSQGAPNRVGEAF

v_call: TRBV11-2
j_call: TRBJ1-1
cdr3_length: 14
cdr3_aa: ASSLMQGRLNTEAF

v_call: TRBV18
j_call: TRBJ2-1
cdr3_length: 12
cdr3_aa: ASSRGQVVNEQF

v_call: TRBV5-6
j_call: TRBJ2-7
cdr3_length: 12
cdr3_aa: ASSQIRELYEQY

v_call: TRBV5-4
j_call: TRBJ1-6
cdr3_length: 13
cdr3_aa: ASSLGTGENSPLH

v_call: TRBV29-1
j_call: TRBJ2-2
cdr3_length: 10
cdr3_aa: SVEGGAGELF

v_call: TRBV19
j_call: TRBJ2-2
cdr3_length: 14
cdr3_aa: ASSMGPGLAAIELF

v_call: TRBV12-3/TRBV12-4
j_call: TRBJ1-2
cdr3_length: 10
cdr3_aa: ASSLGGNGYT

v_call: TRBV7-2
j_call: TRBJ2-7
cdr3_length: 15
cdr3_aa: ASSSRPRTELLYEQY

v_call: TRBV27
j_call: TRBJ1-5
cdr3_length: 13
cdr3_aa: ASDVLGREGQPQH

v_call: TRBV20-1
j_call: TRBJ2-7
cdr3_length: 9
cdr3_aa: SAPVGYEQY

v_call: TRBV10-3
j_call: TRBJ1-1
cdr3_length: 13
cdr3_aa: AISDAGGLNTEAF

v_call: TRBV2
j_call: TRBJ1-2
cdr3_length: 13
cdr3_aa: ASSADGTGYDGYT

v_call: TRBV30
j_call: TRBJ2-1
cdr3_length: 10
cdr3_aa: AWRQGYNEQF

v_call: TRBV12-3/TRBV12-4
j_call: TRBJ2-3
cdr3_length: 10
cdr3_aa: ASSFGADTQY

v_call: TRBV2
j_call: TRBJ2-7
cdr3_length: 11
cdr3_aa: ASSEQVLGEQY

v_call: TRBV28
j_call: TRBJ2-1
cdr3_length: 14
cdr3_aa: ASSLLTSGSYNEQF

v_call: TRBV30
j_call: TRBJ1-2
cdr3_length: 15
cdr3_aa: AWSVRTRRQLLYGYT

v_call: TRBV7-9
j_call: TRBJ2-1
cdr3_length: 12
cdr3_aa: ASSLRREVNEQF

v_call: TRBV5-1
j_call: TRBJ1-2
cdr3_length: 11
cdr3_aa: ASSFEGDYGYT

v_call: TRBV30
j_call: TRBJ2-2
cdr3_length: 13
cdr3_aa: AWKGQGAKTGELF

v_call: TRBV5-1
j_call: TRBJ2-2
cdr3_length: 12
cdr3_aa: ASSLERADGELF

v_call: TRBV7-9
j_call: TRBJ2-5
cdr3_length: 13
cdr3_aa: ASSRTDGPQETQY

v_call: TRBV10-1
j_call: TRBJ2-2
cdr3_length: 11
cdr3_aa: ASSESNSGELF

v_call: TRBV7-2
j_call: TRBJ2-1
cdr3_length: 14
cdr3_aa: ASSLSGTSGRYEQF

v_call: TRBV7-9
j_call: TRBJ1-1
cdr3_length: 12
cdr3_aa: ASSRKLGSDEAF

v_call: TRBV4-1
j_call: TRBJ1-4
cdr3_length: 13
cdr3_aa: ASSPGQSTNEKLF

v_call: TRBV2
j_call: TRBJ1-1
cdr3_length: 13
cdr3_aa: ASKGTADRGTEAF

v_call: TRBV30
j_call: TRBJ1-3
cdr3_length: 13
cdr3_aa: AWSVGQTSGNTIY

v_call: TRBV5-6
j_call: TRBJ2-1
cdr3_length: 15
cdr3_aa: ASSLLHGGANYNEQF

v_call: TRBV5-1
j_call: TRBJ1-4
cdr3_length: 14
cdr3_aa: ASSLGARTTNEKLF

v_call: TRBV9
j_call: TRBJ2-3
cdr3_length: 16
cdr3_aa: ASSVAFQGEGYTDTQY

v_call: TRBV10-2
j_call: TRBJ1-1
cdr3_length: 13
cdr3_aa: ASGHGHLMNTEAF

v_call: TRBV7-9
j_call: TRBJ2-6
cdr3_length: 17
cdr3_aa: ASSSRSTSVLAGANVLT

v_call: TRBV29-1
j_call: TRBJ1-1
cdr3_length: 11
cdr3_aa: SAWDGMNTEAF

v_call: TRBV5-6
j_call: TRBJ2-7
cdr3_length: 11
cdr3_aa: ASSVQNSYEQY

v_call: TRBV19
j_call: TRBJ1-5
cdr3_length: 13
cdr3_aa: ASSMRGVGNQPQH

v_call: TRBV11-2
j_call: TRBJ2-2
cdr3_length: 11
cdr3_aa: ASSSSRGGELF

v_call: TRBV24-1
j_call: TRBJ2-7
cdr3_length: 13
cdr3_aa: ATSDPSGSSYEQY

v_call: TRBV5-6
j_call: TRBJ2-1
cdr3_length: 13
cdr3_aa: ASSKGQGSYNEQF

v_call: TRBV5-1
j_call: TRBJ2-7
cdr3_length: 14
cdr3_aa: ASSSTGTVPSYEQY

v_call: TRBV28
j_call: TRBJ1-5
cdr3_length: 11
cdr3_aa: ASSFNRDQPQH

v_call: TRBV5-4
j_call: TRBJ2-7
cdr3_length: 11
cdr3_aa: ASSLEGTYEQY

v_call: TRBV6-6
j_call: TRBJ2-7
cdr3_length: 12
cdr3_aa: ASSYGGGRQEQY

v_call: TRBV15
j_call: TRBJ1-6
cdr3_length: 13
cdr3_aa: ATSRDLKNNSPLH

v_call: TRBV6-1
j_call: TRBJ1-5
cdr3_length: 12
cdr3_aa: ASSESGGNQPQH

v_call: TRBV19
j_call: TRBJ1-3
cdr3_length: 13
cdr3_aa: ASSKGAAIGNTIY

v_call: TRBV9
j_call: TRBJ2-1
cdr3_length: 15
cdr3_aa: ASSEGLALSSYNEQF

v_call: TRBV27
j_call: TRBJ1-1
cdr3_length: 13
cdr3_aa: ASSSPGGANTEAF

v_call: TRBV9
j_call: TRBJ2-1
cdr3_length: 14
cdr3_aa: ASSGTSGRILNEQF

v_call: TRBV6-4
j_call: TRBJ2-2
cdr3_length: 12
cdr3_aa: AWGRLDVAGELF

v_call: TRBV25-1
j_call: TRBJ1-4
cdr3_length: 11
cdr3_aa: ASSGGTGEKLF

v_call: TRBV29-1
j_call: TRBJ2-2
cdr3_length: 14
cdr3_aa: SVLSSGTANTGELF

v_call: TRBV5-4
j_call: TRBJ2-7
cdr3_length: 13
cdr3_aa: ASSFWTSASYEQY

v_call: TRBV9
j_call: TRBJ2-2
cdr3_length: 15
cdr3_aa: ASSVEVAGDRPGELF